This TCR beta chain is from a study of T-cell reconstitution after alpha-beta-depleted transplantation in children. Unique molecular identifiers were used in preparing the TCRbeta library. TCRdb passed the PCR reads through MiXCR, listing each CDR3 protein once. This sample has approximately 300,000 distinct CDR3 sequences, with over 9.5% found just once. Study results and caveats: TCRbeta diversity was high at day 60 in some patients (a result of surviving recipient T cells and thymic progenitors). T-cell counts and diversity at one year following transplant were attributed mainly to newly produced T cells. Several hundred expanded graft clones reportedly were the source of alpha-beta T cells about two months after transplant.

Ten or more counts support this clonotype. What it binds is unknown. The source of this sequence is a boy younger than two with acute myeloid leukemia, due to receive a stem cell transplant. The sample consisted of PBMCs, taken before TCRalphabeta/CD19-depleted stem cell transplant.

CDR3 DNA: TGTGCCAGCAGTCCGGCCGGGACTGGCCGGGGAAACACCATATATTTT. Amino acid sequence: CASSPAGTGRGNTIYF. The genes are TRBV28 and TRBJ1-3; a possible D gene is TRBD1 (5 bases). This CDR3 spans 16 amino acids. V was clipped by 5 bases and J by 4 bases, with 18 bases between them. The germline CDR1 and CDR2 sequences are MDHEN and SYDVKM.